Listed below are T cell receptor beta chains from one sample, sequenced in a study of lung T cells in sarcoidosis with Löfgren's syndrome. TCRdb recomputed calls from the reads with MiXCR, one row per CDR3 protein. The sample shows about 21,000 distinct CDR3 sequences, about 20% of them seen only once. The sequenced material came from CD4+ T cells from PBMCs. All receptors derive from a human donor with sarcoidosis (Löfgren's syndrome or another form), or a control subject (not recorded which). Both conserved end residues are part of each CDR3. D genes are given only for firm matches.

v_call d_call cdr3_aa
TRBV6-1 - CASSRGFNYGYTF
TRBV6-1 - CASEGLVTDTQYF
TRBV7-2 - CASRLVGSNEKLFF
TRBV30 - CAWALGRTAYNSPLHF
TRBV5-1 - CASSLVIEPRQAYEQYF
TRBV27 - CASSLRGPGGLDTQYF
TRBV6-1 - CAGSEGRNTEAFF
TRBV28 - CVSSNGKGVYSNQPQHF
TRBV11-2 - CASTDPGEFTDTQYF
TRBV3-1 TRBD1 CASSQGIPTGGTGTQYF
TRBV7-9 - CASSLGGGAGEQYF
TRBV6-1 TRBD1 CASSQGQGRRELFF
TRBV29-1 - CSVDTFVDTQYF